This TCR beta chain stems from a study of radiotherapy plus CTLA-4 blockade in lung cancer. Germline V gene lookup returns CDR1 LNHDA and CDR2 SQIVND (reference sequence). The CDR3 is 19 residues long. J lost 2 bases, V lost 4 bases, and 15 bases had no gene match. Using immunoSEQ multiplex PCR, the repertoire was profiled, and TCRdb retains in-frame clones only, with some absent. Among more than 100,000 clones listed, 85% to 90% were seen once. This TCR was recovered from a human donor with non-small cell lung cancer that progressed on radiotherapy plus ipilimumab. The V and J genes are TRBV19 and TRBJ2-1; 9 bases agree with TRBD2. This specimen consisted of peripheral blood, obtained from a patient treated with radiotherapy plus ipilimumab. The CDR3 bases are TGTGCCAGTAGTAGGGCGGGAGGGAGAAATTTTAGGCCCTACAATGAGCAGTTCTTC. This codes for CASSRAGGRNFRPYNEQFF.